This entry features one T cell receptor (beta chain) sequence. The antigen remains unidentified. TCRdb's copy holds only in-frame clones and misses some; the assay was immunoSEQ multiplex PCR. This sample has about 58,000 clones; approximately 90% occur once, and the top ten carry about 0.8%. This record belongs to a study of OX40 agonist ivuxolimab in advanced cancers. Study summary: As their treatment, patients were administered ivuxolimab, an agonistic anti-OX40 (CD134) antibody. The group had a mean age of around 60 years, ranged from about 20 to 85, and was 82.7% male. General observations from the study: Both blood CD4+ and CD8+ T cells showed clonal growth by week 6 at 0.1 to 3.0 mg/kg.

The CDR3 contains 14 residues. Germline trimming cut 5 bases from V and 1 base from J; bases unmatched to any gene: 2. Germline V gene sequence: CDR1 SGHNT, CDR2 YENEEA. This receptor was identified in an adult with an advanced solid tumor such as melanoma, head and neck, liver or kidney cancer. J is TRBJ2-3 and V is TRBV11-3; TRBD1 matches 8 bases. The specimen comprised CD4+ or CD8+ T cells sorted from blood, sampled in a trial of the OX40 agonist ivuxolimab. DNA of the CDR3: TGTGCCAGCAGCCTGGGACAGGGCACAGATACGCAGTATTTT. Protein product: CASSLGQGTDTQYF.